This T cell receptor (beta chain) comes out of a study of T and B cells in COVID-19 patients. As for the study in general: Median age was 34 years in the recovered cohort and about 67 years in the active-infection cohort. Study-level findings and limits: Exclusive to the recovered cohort were some 2,300 TCR clusters, some 30 of them with low generation probability.

TRB was amplified from about 250-500 ng of blood genomic DNA. Multiplex PCR with BIOMED2 TRB-A/B primer pools amplified TRB rearrangements. TCRdb re-analysed the multiplex PCR reads in MiXCR, keeping a single row per CDR3 protein. This sample carries approximately 15,000 distinct CDR3 sequences, more than 25% of them seen once, and the ten largest clones take 6% to 7.5%. Trimming cost V 6 bases and J 8 bases, with 16 bases left between them. There are 13 residues in the CDR3. CDR1 is MNHEY and CDR2 is SVGEGT in the germline V gene. Concerning this clonotype itself: Its specificity is not known.

The sequence was collected from a human donor who had recovered from COVID-19. The gene calls are TRBV6-2 or TRBV6-3 and TRBJ1-1; TRBD1 is a possible D gene (5 bases). Sequencing was performed on blood. CDR3 DNA: TGTGCCAGCAGCCTCTTTTCCGGGGCCGAAGCTTTCTTT. Translating gives CASSLFSGAEAFF.